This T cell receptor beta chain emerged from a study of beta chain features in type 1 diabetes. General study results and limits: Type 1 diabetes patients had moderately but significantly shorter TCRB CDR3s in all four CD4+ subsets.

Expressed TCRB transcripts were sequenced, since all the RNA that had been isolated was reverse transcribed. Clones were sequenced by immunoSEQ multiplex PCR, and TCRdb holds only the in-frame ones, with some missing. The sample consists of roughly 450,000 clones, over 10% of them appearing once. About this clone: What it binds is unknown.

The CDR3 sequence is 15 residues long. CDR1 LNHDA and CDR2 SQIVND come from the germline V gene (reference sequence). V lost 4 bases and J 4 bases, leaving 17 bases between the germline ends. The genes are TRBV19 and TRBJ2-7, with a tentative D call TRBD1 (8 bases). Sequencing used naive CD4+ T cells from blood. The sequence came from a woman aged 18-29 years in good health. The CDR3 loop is CASSTRTGTTYEQYF. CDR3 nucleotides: TGTGCCAGTAGTACCCGGACAGGGACTACTTACGAGCAGTACTTC.